A single sample is the source of the 30 T cell receptor beta chains below, sequenced in a study of blood T cells in healthy people across ages. Together with a sample-barcoded 5' primer, a J-beta primer mix was included in a second PCR lasting about 6 to 12 cycles. MiXCR was run by TCRdb on the 5' RACE reads, yielding one entry per CDR3 protein. The sample carries 1.8 million or so distinct CDR3 sequences, around 42% recorded once. The specimen sequenced was blood. The receptor source for this set is a human donor in good health.

The V call is TRBV7-2, the J call TRBJ2-5; 7 bases are a match to TRBD2. The V gene end was trimmed by 4 bases and the J gene end by 9 bases; junction bases not matched to a gene: 11. The V gene's germline CDR1 is SGHTA and CDR2 FQGNSA. The CDR3 is 14 amino acids. The CDR3 here is CASSSKTREVAQYF. In nucleotides, the CDR3 is TGTGCCAGCAGCTCAAAAACCCGGGAGGTGGCCCAGTACTTC.

This clonotype was observed a handful of times. The chain combines TRBV29-1 with TRBJ2-3; 8 positions agree with TRBD2. After removal of 8 bases from V and 5 bases from J, the junction contained 9 bases not matched to a gene. There are 13 residues in the CDR3. In germline, CDR1 is SQVTM, CDR2 ANQGSEA. CDR3 in amino acids: CSMGLEEGDTQYF. CDR3 nucleotide sequence: TGCAGCATGGGACTAGAGGAGGGAGATACGCAGTATTTT.

In the case of this clonotype: The junction departs from germline at one end; a sequencing error may be responsible. The J gene is TRBJ2-3, the V gene TRBV4-2; maybe TRBD2 (5 bases). The germline V gene encodes CDR1 LGHNA and CDR2 YNFKEQ. The CDR3 extends over 16 amino acids. This CDR3 reads CASSPARAPSTDTQDF. The CDR3 region has the DNA TGTGCCAGCAGCCCGGCGCGGGCCCCTAGCACAGATACGCAGGATTTT.

This clonotype turned up a few times. V is TRBV11-2 and J is TRBJ2-7; weak D call: TRBD2 (6 bases). Germline assignment: CDR1 SGHAT and CDR2 FQNNGV. The CDR3 sequence is 14 residues long. The germline V and J ends were trimmed by 3 bases and 1 base, with 10 bases remaining between them. The CDR3 spells CASSFGLPSYEQYF. The CDR3 coding sequence is TGTGCCAGCAGCTTCGGACTACCGTCCTACGAGCAGTACTTC.

The chain couples TRBV9 to TRBJ2-7, with D tentatively TRBD1 (7 bases). CDR1 is SGDLS, CDR2 YYNGEE, per germline. The length of the CDR3 is 14 residues. Trimming removed 3 bases from V and 3 bases from J, with 13 bases in between. The CDR3 loop reads CASSAGGIYYEQYF. In nucleotides, the CDR3 is TGTGCCAGCAGCGCAGGGGGGATTTACTACGAGCAGTACTTC.

The chain is built from TRBV7-2 and TRBJ2-3; 11 bases are a match to TRBD2. The CDR3 sequence is 16 residues long. V lost 2 bases and J lost 6; bases outside the gene matches: 7. From germline, CDR1 is SGHTA and CDR2 FQGNSA. In DNA, the CDR3 is TGTGCCAGCAGCTTACTACTAGCGGGGGCTGGGGATACGCAGTATTTT. Translated, it gives CASSLLLAGAGDTQYF.

This clonotype was observed a handful of times. Its ends do not fully match the called genes, so a read error is possible. This rearrangement joins TRBV20-1 to TRBJ2-1; TRBD2 agrees at 10 bases. This CDR3 is 15 amino acids long. Germline V gene data show CDR1 as DFQATT and CDR2 as SNEGSKA (reference sequence). Written as DNA, the CDR3 is TGCAGTGCTATCCTTAGCGGGGGGCACTACAATGGGCAGTTCTTC. Amino acids: CSAILSGGHYNGQFF.

The chain combines TRBV7-2 with TRBJ2-3, with 8 nucleotides matching TRBD2. Germline lookup yields CDR1 SGHTA and CDR2 FQGNSA. V lost 1 base and J lost 4; bases outside the gene matches: 13. The CDR3 contains 18 residues. CDR3 DNA: TGTGCCAGCAGCTTAGTAGGGTCGGGGGGGATTAGTCCAGATACGCAGTATTTT. Encoded protein: CASSLVGSGGISPDTQYF. Variable domain in full (rest from reference TRBV7-2 and TRBJ2-3): GAGVSQSPSNKVTEKGKDVELRCDPISGHTALYWYRQSLGQGLEFLIYFQGNSAPDKSGLPSDRFSAERTGGSVSTLTIQRTQQEDSAVYLCASSLVGSGGISPDTQYFGPGTRLTVL.

The chain recombines TRBV4-3 with TRBJ2-3; weak D call: TRBD2 (5 bases). The CDR3 length is 13 residues. Germline V gene data show CDR1 as LGHNA and CDR2 as YSLEER. Trimming stripped 3 bases from V and 6 bases from J, with 10 bases between. CDR3 amino acids: CASSHPGKDTQYF. In DNA, the CDR3 is TGCGCCAGCAGCCATCCCGGGAAGGATACGCAGTATTTT.

V and J are TRBV7-2 and TRBJ1-1; 8 bases match TRBD1. The CDR3 sequence is 16 residues long. The V gene end was trimmed by 1 base and the J gene end by 1 base; junction bases not matched to a gene: 5. The V gene's germline CDR1 is SGHTA and CDR2 FQGNSA. The DNA for the CDR3 is TGTGCCAGCAGCTTAGTGGGGGACAGGAGGAACACTGAAGCTTTCTTT. It yields the protein CASSLVGDRRNTEAFF.

A word on this clonotype: This may be a read error, as it is one base from a much larger clone. The CDR3 here is CASSCGLLQETQYF. CDR3 DNA sequence: TGTGCCAGCAGTTGCGGCCTGCTCCAAGAGACCCAGTACTTC. The rearrangement links TRBV12-3 or TRBV12-4 to TRBJ2-5; D ambiguous. Trimming pared 4 bases from V and 1 base from J, leaving 10 bases between. CDR3 length equals 14 residues.

This clonotype was counted at least ten times. The rearrangement joins TRBV20-1 to TRBJ2-7; TRBD1 might be the D (7 bases). Germline CDR1 DFQATT, CDR2 SNEGSKA (reference sequence). Trimming removed 6 bases from V and 1 base from J, with 16 bases in between. The CDR3 totals 14 residues. The CDR3 region has the DNA TGCAGTGCCAGGTTGCCAGGGGGGTCCTACGAGCAGTACTTC. Amino acid sequence: CSARLPGGSYEQYF.

This clonotype came up many times. The chain recombines TRBV10-3 with TRBJ2-3; a possible D gene is TRBD1 (5 bases). The CDR3 covers 12 residues. Germline V lookup: CDR1 ENHRY, CDR2 SYGVKD. V lost 10 bases to trimming and J lost 0 bases, with 8 bases between them. CDR3 sequence reads: CATRESTDTQYF. The DNA of the CDR3 is TGTGCCACCAGGGAAAGCACAGATACGCAGTATTTT.

In the case of this clonotype: This CDR3 is missing its conserved last phenylalanine or tryptophan, likely due to a read error. The chain is built from TRBV28 and TRBJ1-2; 9 positions agree with TRBD1. Trimming removed 7 bases from V and 4 bases from J; junction bases left unmatched: 7. This CDR3 comprises 14 residues. The germline gives CDR1 MDHEN, CDR2 SYDVKM. The CDR3 loop reads CASNTQGAVYGYTC. CDR3 in DNA: TGTGCCAGCAACACACAGGGGGCAGTCTATGGCTACACCTGC.

Note on this clonotype: A single base separates this from a much larger clone, so it may be a read error. The chain couples TRBV20-1 to TRBJ2-1; D call uncertain. The J call may be incorrect, as the DNA end agrees better with TRBJ2-7. CDR1 and CDR2 (germline): DFQATT, SNEGSKA (reference sequence). The CDR3 covers 11 residues. In DNA, the CDR3 is TGCAGTGCTGCGGACCCCTACGAGCAGTACTTC. Translated: CSAADPYEQYF.

Regarding this clonotype: One end of the junction does not line up with germline, which may come from a read error. This rearrangement joins TRBV12-3 or TRBV12-4 to TRBJ2-3; D remains ambiguous. There are 13 residues in the CDR3. The CDR3 bases are TGTGCCAGCGAGCTCGTAGGAACAGATGCGCAGTATTTT. It is translated as CASELVGTDAQYF.

The rearrangement links TRBV7-2 to TRBJ1-2; 10 bases align to TRBD1. The CDR3 totals 16 residues. CDR1 SGHTA and CDR2 FQGNSA come from the germline V gene. V was pared by 5 bases and J by 3 bases, with 9 bases of the junction left unmatched. The CDR3 nucleotides are TGTGCCAGCAGCCTACGTCCCGGGACAGGGGACTATGGCTACACCTTC. It specifies CASSLRPGTGDYGYTF.

This clonotype appeared a few times. The rearrangement joins TRBV2 to TRBJ1-1, with D hard to call. V was trimmed by 4 bases and J by 5 bases, leaving 5 bases between them. The CDR3 spans 11 residues. The germline gives CDR1 SNHLY, CDR2 FYNNEI. DNA for the CDR3: TGTGCCAGCAGTGCAGAGACTGAAGCTTTCTTT. It encodes CASSAETEAFF.

V usage is TRBV3-1 and J usage is TRBJ2-2; no clear D gene. From germline, CDR1 is LGHDT and CDR2 YNNKEL (reference sequence). The CDR3 consists of 14 residues. V was shortened by 0 bases and J by 6 bases, with 8 bases between the two germline ends. CDR3: CASSQETLAGELFF. For the CDR3, the DNA is TGTGCCAGCAGCCAAGAAACGCTGGCCGGGGAGCTGTTTTTT. Variable domain in full (rest from reference TRBV3-1 and TRBJ2-2): DTAVSQTPKYLVTQMGNDKSIKCEQNLGHDTMYWYKQDSKKFLKIMFSYNNKELIINETVPNRFSPKSPDKAHLNLHINSLELGDSAVYFCASSQETLAGELFFGEGSRLTVL.

The chain is built from TRBV7-2 and TRBJ2-7; D not certain. The J call may be faulty, since TRBJ2-5 better matches the DNA end. The germline gives CDR1 SGHTA, CDR2 FQGNSA. The CDR3 runs to 11 residues. CDR3 loop: CASSSGKTQYF. In DNA, the CDR3 is TGTGCCAGCAGCTCTGGGAAGACCCAGTACTTC.

The rearrangement joins TRBV10-3 to TRBJ2-7; 8 nucleotides agree with TRBD1. The germline V gene encodes CDR1 ENHRY and CDR2 SYGVKD. The CDR3 consists of 13 residues. Losses at the gene ends were 4 bases for V and 1 base for J; bases not matched to a gene: 0. In DNA, the CDR3 is TGTGCCATCAGTGGACAGGGGTCCTACGAGCAGTACTTC. As protein: CAISGQGSYEQYF.

The CDR3 sequence: CASSQTGHSSYEQYF. CDR3 DNA sequence: TGCGCCAGCAGCCAGACCGGACACTCGTCCTACGAGCAGTACTTC. This chain connects TRBV4-3 to TRBJ2-7; D possibly corresponds to TRBD1 (5 bases). V dropped 3 bases and J dropped 1 base, with 13 bases sitting between them. Looked up from germline, CDR1 is LGHNA and CDR2 is YSLEER. CDR3 length equals 15 residues.

The rearrangement links TRBV4-3 to TRBJ2-7; 8 bases map to TRBD1. V lost 0 bases, J lost 6 bases, and 4 bases stayed unmatched. CDR1 LGHNA and CDR2 YSLEER come from the germline V gene. CDR3 length equals 14 residues. CDR3 nucleotide sequence: TGCGCCAGCAGCCAAGACCCGACAGGGGCCGAGCAGTACTTC. Translating it yields CASSQDPTGAEQYF.

V gene TRBV2 combines with J gene TRBJ1-2; D is perhaps TRBD1 (5 bases). The CDR3 covers 11 residues. V lost 7 bases to trimming and J lost 8 bases, with 11 bases between them. CDR1 SNHLY and CDR2 FYNNEI come from the germline V gene. As DNA, the CDR3 is TGTGCCAGCATGGGGGTCTGGGGCTACACCTTC. The encoded protein is CASMGVWGYTF.

Note on this clonotype: A much larger clone is a single base away; this may be a read error. The chain links TRBV7-9 to TRBJ2-5; weak D call: TRBD1 (6 bases). There are 13 residues in the CDR3. Trimming took off 2 bases at V and 11 bases at J, with 15 bases between the two ends. Germline-derived CDR1 and CDR2 are SEHNR and FQNEAQ (reference sequence). CDR3 in DNA: TGTGCCAGCAGCTTATCAGGGGACAATGAGCAGTACTTC. It codes for CASSLSGDNEQYF.

This clonotype was recorded a few times. This chain uses TRBV4-2 with TRBJ1-6; tentative D call: TRBD1 (5 bases). CDR1 is LGHNA, CDR2 YNFKEQ, per germline. Deletions cut 4 bases from V and 7 bases from J, with 11 bases between. The CDR3 has 14 residues. In DNA, the CDR3 is TGTGCCAGCAGCCTTCGACAGAGCAATTCACCCCTCCACTTT. It is translated as CASSLRQSNSPLHF.

This clonotype showed up just once. The V gene is TRBV6-5, the J gene TRBJ2-1; D unclear. The CDR3 totals 14 residues. Per germline, CDR1 MNHEY and CDR2 SVGAGI. The germline V and J ends were trimmed by 2 bases and 5 bases, with 10 bases remaining between them. CDR3 DNA sequence: TGTGCCAGCAGTTACCTGCAGGCCCACAATGAGCAGTTCTTC. Its translation is CASSYLQAHNEQFF.

In this sample, this clonotype turned up a few times. The rearrangement links TRBV4-1 to TRBJ2-1; possibly TRBD1 for D (6 bases). This CDR3 spans 15 amino acids. Trimming removed 4 bases at V and 2 bases at J, with 12 bases between. CDR1 is MGHRA, CDR2 YSYEKL, per germline. This CDR3 is CASSLQGSTYNEQFF. The CDR3 coding sequence is TGCGCCAGCAGCCTCCAGGGGTCGACCTACAATGAGCAGTTCTTC.

The rearrangement links TRBV7-2 to TRBJ1-2; D is unclear. This CDR3 is built from 14 residues. Per germline, CDR1 SGHTA and CDR2 FQGNSA. Trimming pared 3 bases from V and 6 bases from J, leaving 14 bases between. Written as DNA, the CDR3 is TGTGCCAGCAGCTTCCGGGAGGGTGGCCATGGCTACACCTTC. Amino acid sequence: CASSFREGGHGYTF. The variable domain in full, with the rest retrieved from reference TRBV7-2 and TRBJ1-2, is GAGVSQSPSNKVTEKGKDVELRCDPISGHTALYWYRQSLGQGLEFLIYFQGNSAPDKSGLPSDRFSAERTGGSVSTLTIQRTQQEDSAVYLCASSFREGGHGYTFGSGTRLTVV.

The chain has TRBV7-6 and TRBJ2-1; no reliable D call. CDR1 and CDR2 from the germline V gene are SGHVS and FNYEAQ. CDR3 length equals 12 residues. The V gene lost 0 bases and the J gene lost 12 bases, with 9 bases spanning the gap. CDR3 bases: TGTGCCAGCAGCTTAGCGACCGGCCGGCAGTTCTTC. Protein sequence: CASSLATGRQFF.